The clone carrying this T cell receptor (beta chain) was picked up one time. Which cohort a participant joined came from the clinical history participants gave. Donors in Cohort 3 who had recovered were those with two negative PCRs, healthcare professional clearance, or resolution of their symptoms. The sample comes from a study of blood T cell repertoires in COVID-19. Overall study context: Acute-phase and convalescent COVID-19 samples originated in the United States, Italy and Spain.

In the study's own analysis: Amplified reference gene primers provided the basis for estimating nucleated cell counts. Data came from immunoSEQ multiplex PCR; TCRdb stores just in-frame clones and leaves some out. V, J and clone size reflect that table, while D and trimming were determined from the DNA. The sample consists of about 230,000 clones, about 90% of them appearing once. V shed 1 base and J shed 9 bases, with 13 bases lying between them. The CDR3 covers 14 residues. Germline CDR1 is SGHAT and CDR2 is FQNNGV. The sequencing sample was made of PBMCs or T cells enriched from blood (not recorded which). This clonotype was obtained from a man aged 25-45 years who had recovered from COVID-19. The chain links TRBV11-2 to TRBJ2-1; D possibly corresponds to TRBD2 (6 bases). The CDR3, as DNA: TGTGCCAGCAGCTTAGTTCCGGGAGTCACTGAGCAGTTCTTC. The encoded protein is CASSLVPGVTEQFF.